This TCR beta chain was recovered during a study of beta chain features in type 1 diabetes. Study-level points and caveats: Whether TCRB rearrangement is influenced by HLA type went unresolved here.

Only a few counts were recorded for this clone. What it binds is not known. This CDR3 region has 14 residues. Germline trimming cut 6 bases from V and 5 bases from J; bases unmatched to any gene: 6. The germline gives CDR1 MNHEY, CDR2 SVGAGI. What was sequenced were expressed TCRB transcripts, since all of the isolated RNA had been reverse transcribed. Sequenced by immunoSEQ multiplex PCR; TCRdb stores in-frame clones only, minus some. The table shows under 400,000 clones, with less than 20% occurring only once. Sequences were obtained from naive CD4+ T cells from blood. The rearrangement uses TRBV6-5 and TRBJ2-5; 10 nucleotides line up with TRBD1. The source is a woman under 30 in good health. CDR3 amino acids: CASRSGDRGETQYF. The CDR3 DNA follows: TGTGCCAGCAGATCTGGGGACAGGGGCGAGACCCAGTACTTC.